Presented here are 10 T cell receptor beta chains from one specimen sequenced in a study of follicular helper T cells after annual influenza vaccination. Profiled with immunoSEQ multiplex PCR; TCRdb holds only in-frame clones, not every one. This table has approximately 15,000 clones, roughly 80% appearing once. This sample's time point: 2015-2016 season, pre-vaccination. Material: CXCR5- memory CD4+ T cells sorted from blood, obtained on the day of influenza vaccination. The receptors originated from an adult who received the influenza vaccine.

The CDR3 is CAWRLGAGGTFF. CDR3 bases: TGTGCCTGGAGACTAGGGGCAGGGGGTACTTTCTTT. V and J are TRBV30 and TRBJ1-1, with TRBD1 matching over 7 bases. Germline lookup yields CDR1 GTSNPN and CDR2 SVGIG (reference sequence). CDR3 length: 12 amino acids. V shed 3 bases and J 12 bases; nucleotides not matched to a gene: 10.

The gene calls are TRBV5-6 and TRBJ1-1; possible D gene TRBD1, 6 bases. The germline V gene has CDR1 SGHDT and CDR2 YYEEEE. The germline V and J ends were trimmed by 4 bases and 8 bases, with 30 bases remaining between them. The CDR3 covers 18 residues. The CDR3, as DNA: TGTGCCAGCAGCCGTTCAGTCCCGGACAGAATGGTCGTGCCAGAAGCTTTCTTT. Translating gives CASSRSVPDRMVVPEAFF.

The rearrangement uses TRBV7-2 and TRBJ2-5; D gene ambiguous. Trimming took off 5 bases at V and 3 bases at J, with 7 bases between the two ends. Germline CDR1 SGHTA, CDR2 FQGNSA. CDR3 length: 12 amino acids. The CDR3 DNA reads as TGTGCCAGCAGCCCCTACGAAGAGACCCAGTACTTC. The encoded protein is CASSPYEETQYF.

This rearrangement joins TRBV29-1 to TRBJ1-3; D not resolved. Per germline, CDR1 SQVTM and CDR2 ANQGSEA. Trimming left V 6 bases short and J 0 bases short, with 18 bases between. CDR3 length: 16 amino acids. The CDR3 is CSVVRGGSNSGNTIYF. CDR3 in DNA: TGCAGCGTCGTCCGGGGAGGCTCCAACTCTGGAAACACCATATATTTT.

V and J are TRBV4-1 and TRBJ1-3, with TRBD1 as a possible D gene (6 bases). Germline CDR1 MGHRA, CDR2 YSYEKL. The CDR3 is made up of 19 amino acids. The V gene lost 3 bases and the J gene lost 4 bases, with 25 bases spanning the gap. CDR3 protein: CASSHLQAGTGSFGNTIYF. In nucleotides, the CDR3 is TGCGCCAGCAGCCATCTCCAGGCCGGCACAGGGAGTTTCGGAAACACCATATATTTT.

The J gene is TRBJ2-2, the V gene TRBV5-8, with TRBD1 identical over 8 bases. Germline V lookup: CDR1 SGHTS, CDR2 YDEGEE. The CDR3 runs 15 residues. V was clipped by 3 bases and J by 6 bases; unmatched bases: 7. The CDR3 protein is CASSWPDRDAGELFF. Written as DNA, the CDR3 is TGTGCCAGCAGCTGGCCGGACAGGGATGCCGGGGAGCTGTTTTTT.

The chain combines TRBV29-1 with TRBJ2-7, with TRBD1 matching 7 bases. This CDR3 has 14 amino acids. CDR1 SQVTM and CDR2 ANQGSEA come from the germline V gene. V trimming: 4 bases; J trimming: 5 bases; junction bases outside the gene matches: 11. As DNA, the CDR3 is TGCAGCGTTGGAACAGGGGAACATCCCAACGAGCAGTACTTC. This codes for CSVGTGEHPNEQYF.

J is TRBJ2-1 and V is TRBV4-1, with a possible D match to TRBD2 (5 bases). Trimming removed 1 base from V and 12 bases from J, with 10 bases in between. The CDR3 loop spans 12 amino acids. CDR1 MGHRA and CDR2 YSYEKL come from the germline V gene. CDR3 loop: CASSQAGMLQFF. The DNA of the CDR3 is TGCGCCAGCAGCCAAGCGGGGATGTTGCAGTTCTTC.

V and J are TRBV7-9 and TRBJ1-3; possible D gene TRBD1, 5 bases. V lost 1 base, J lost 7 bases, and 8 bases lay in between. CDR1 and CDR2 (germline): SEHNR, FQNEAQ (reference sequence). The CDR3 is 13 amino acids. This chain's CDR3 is CASSLVWGNTIYF. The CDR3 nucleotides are TGTGCCAGCAGCTTAGTGTGGGGGAACACCATATATTTT.

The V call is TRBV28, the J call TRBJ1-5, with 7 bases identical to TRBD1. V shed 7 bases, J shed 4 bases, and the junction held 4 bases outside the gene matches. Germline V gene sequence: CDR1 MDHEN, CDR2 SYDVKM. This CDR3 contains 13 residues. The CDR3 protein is CASKTGFNQPQHF. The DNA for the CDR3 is TGTGCCAGCAAGACAGGGTTTAATCAGCCCCAGCATTTT.